Each of the 3 T cell receptor beta chains below was sequenced from the same sample in a study of blood T cell repertoires in COVID-19. Measured with immunoSEQ multiplex PCR; TCRdb has only the in-frame clones, and not every one. The sample carries hundreds of thousands of clones, around nine tenths recorded once. The sample comprised peripheral blood. The receptors shown here come from a woman aged 18-29 years who had recovered from COVID-19.

A few counts support this clone. V gene TRBV30 combines with J gene TRBJ1-6; 9 bases map to TRBD1. Germline V gene lookup returns CDR1 GTSNPN and CDR2 SVGIG (reference sequence). CDR3 length equals 14 residues. With V trimmed by 3 bases and J by 9 bases, 6 bases remained unmatched. CDR3 region: CAWSSGQGGSPLHF. Here the CDR3 DNA reads TGTGCCTGGAGCTCGGGACAGGGAGGTTCACCCCTCCACTTT.

The chain couples TRBV29-1 to TRBJ2-3, with D perhaps TRBD1 (6 bases). The V gene lost 3 bases and the J gene lost 1 base, with 14 bases spanning the gap. The CDR3 length is 15 residues. Germline CDR1 reads SQVTM; CDR2 reads ANQGSEA. CDR3 sequence (DNA): TGCAGCGTTGATTTCAGGGGCCCCGGCACAGATACGCAGTATTTT. This codes for CSVDFRGPGTDTQYF.

The chain is built from TRBV19 and TRBJ2-7; D unresolved. CDR1 LNHDA and CDR2 SQIVND come from the germline V gene (reference sequence). The CDR3 has 13 residues. The ends were cut back, 0 bases at V and 3 bases at J, with 6 bases in the middle. The DNA of the CDR3 is TGTGCCAGTAGTATAGATCTGTACTACGAGCAGTACGTC. Translation: CASSIDLYYEQYV.